The clone carrying this T cell receptor (beta chain) was detected once. Its target is unknown. There are 11 residues in the CDR3. V shed 3 bases and J shed 4 bases, with 3 bases lying between them. Germline V gene lookup returns CDR1 MDHEN and CDR2 SYDVKM. PCR used 60 Vbeta primers and 13 Jbeta primers. Measured with immunoSEQ multiplex PCR; TCRdb has only the in-frame clones, and not every one. The table has about 170,000 clones, approximately 81% seen once; the top ten hold less than 2.5%. This specimen comes from a study of cytomegalovirus exposure and HLA in healthy donors. About the study: Drawn from HLA-typed donors, 80 million to 95 million unique TCRs were held in an early data release. Study findings and constraints: Three chains linked to CMV were shown in vitro to be specific for CMV antigens. A later analysis appeared to link common viral pathogens to several of the most significant clusters.

The TCR comes from a woman in her 50s in good health and CMV-seronegative. The chain couples TRBV28 to TRBJ1-2, with no clear D. The sequencing input was PBMCs. CDR3 residues: CASSLAYGYTF. The CDR3 region has the DNA TGTGCCAGCAGTTTGGCCTATGGCTACACCTTC.